This T cell receptor beta chain was documented in a study of cytomegalovirus exposure and HLA in healthy donors listed by TCRdb under 2017. In the study overall: In an earlier analysis of 587 of the donors, 276 Gb of sequence data and approximately 100 million unique TCR beta sequences from about 179 million T cells were reported. An early release covering 550 to 650 HLA-typed donors comprised approximately 290 gigabases of sequencing data and approximately 80 million unique TCR sequences. The genetic ancestry cluster associated with self-reported Caucasian donors included around four fifths of the roughly 390 genotyped donors. The study aimed to test whether signatures of past pathogen exposure could be identified by cataloging public T cell receptors. The study profiled the T cell repertoires of fewer than 850 subjects by immunosequencing and related them to cytomegalovirus serostatus. A separate validation cohort of about 110 different subjects was used in addition to the roughly 620-subject first cohort. High-throughput TCR immunosequencing, statistical association of individual TCRs with disease status, and machine learning were combined to predict cytomegalovirus infection status. A later analysis re-examined previously published TCR beta repertoires from roughly 650 donors and added high-resolution HLA genotyping to investigate patterns of TCR occurrence. The later analysis used no new phenotypic data to find candidate immune exposures, relying instead on TCR beta sequences and their occurrence across donors. An earlier analysis of 587 of the donors used high-throughput TCR beta sequencing to judge whether each TCR beta V gene segment behaved as functional or pseudogenic. Donor age, sex, ethnicity and CMV serostatus were compiled alongside the repertoire data. A later genetic analysis used genome-wide SNP genotypes for about 60% of the roughly 670 donors, treating that subset as a discovery cohort. All discovery cohort repertoires had been generated using a single sequencing platform. HLA typing covered class I and class II loci at four-digit resolution. Typing coverage varied by locus: about 629-630 donors for A, B, C, DRB1 and DQB1; about 520 for DQA1; more than 600 for DPA1; around 490 for DPB1. Several DR-DQ haplotypes were treated as single units for association and clustering because of strong linkage in the cohort. Among roughly 400 genotyped donors of the cohort, an average of roughly 240,000 unique TCR beta nucleotide sequences were sequenced per donor, roughly a sixth of them non-productive.

CDR1 and CDR2, looked up from the germline V gene (reference sequence), are SEHNR and FQNEAQ. For this chain, trimming is 0 bases at the V end and 0 bases at the J end, and the number of junction bases without a gene match is 0. The cysteine opens and the phenylalanine closes a CDR3 of 15 amino acids. CDR3 DNA only is kept here, 45 bases in frame from base 1. The cohort comprised fewer than 750 healthy bone marrow donors. Cohort members were all nominally healthy when sampled, although unrecorded immune exposures were likely present. The donor tested CMV seronegative, placing the donor among the 350 to 400 seronegative members of the cohort. Each donor provided a peripheral blood sample, and peripheral blood mononuclear cells were used for TCR beta sequencing. The Qiagen DNeasy Blood Extraction Kit was used to extract genomic DNA from the blood cell samples. The library was made by the immunoSEQ multiplex PCR assay. The multiplex PCR relied on a mix of 60 forward primers for TCR Vbeta segments and 13 reverse primers for TCR Jbeta segments. Amplification of the CDR3 region of rearranged TCR beta genes was performed with a multiplex PCR assay on genomic DNA. On the Illumina HiSeq System, the amplified TCR beta libraries were sequenced as 87-base-pair reads. The original pipeline was this. Across the 600 to 700 repertoires, a later analysis counted 80 million or so unique TCR beta chains, roughly 11 million of which were shared by at least two donors. Raw reads were error-corrected and collapsed into unique sequences by a nearest-neighbor algorithm in which closely related sequences were merged to remove PCR and sequencing errors. V, D and J gene segments were assigned by aligning CDR3 sequences to IMGT reference sequences. For a sequence to be retained, at least a six-nucleotide match to both a V gene segment and a J gene segment was required. Rearrangements were called productive when the CDR3 lacked stop codons and stayed in frame with V and J; all others were non-productive. Following IMGT convention, CDR3 was defined as the stretch from the second conserved V-encoded cysteine to the conserved J-encoded phenylalanine. The earlier analysis of 587 of the donors excluded sequences that lacked an unambiguous match to a single V gene segment. In an earlier analysis of a few hundred of the donors, V segments were called functional above 56.7% productive rearrangements and were called segregating when the between-donor standard deviation exceeded 5%. A statistical classification framework was built for diagnosing cytomegalovirus status from the catalog of TCR beta chain sequences. V and J gene assignment, in a later analysis, came from comparing TCR nucleotide sequences with IMGT/GENE-DB human TR gene sequences. The TCRdist pipeline was used in a later analysis to assign CDR3 sequences and most-parsimonious VDJ recombination scenarios. In a later analysis, each TCR beta chain was defined by its CDR3 amino acid sequence together with its V-gene family, and reads without a unique V-gene family were excluded. As a way to deal with suspected cross-contamination and a sequencing artifact, a later analysis dropped more than 500 nucleotide sequences that were highly shared and had low generation probability. In a later analysis, a clonal expansion index was calculated for each public chain from normalized within-repertoire ranks of inferred template counts. A later analysis computed generation probabilities with a VDJ recombination model fitted to out-of-frame rearrangements, and checked the results against IGoR. A later analysis scored TCR-TCR, TCR-HLA and TCR-CMV co-occurrence with hypergeometric tests, applying a repertoire-size bias correction to TCR pairs. A later analysis estimated false discovery rates by permuting HLA or CMV assignments 20 times. In a later analysis, co-occurring TCRs were grouped using DBSCAN, and TCRdist sequence similarity was added for clustering within HLA-allele-positive subsets. Repertoires with fewer than 30,000 or more than 120,000 public chains, plus five repertoires with anomalous nucleotide sharing, were excluded from co-occurrence clustering. What TCRdb holds here is the immuneACCESS table cut down to in-frame rearrangements. Part of the clones is not present; checked against another copy, under half of the missing clones reflect an unresolved V gene, and the others are unexplained. D and trimming come from the DNA, and the V and J calls and clone size come from that table. This sample lists around 50,000 clones; 70% to 85% were detected once. The top ten clonotypes cover 2.5% to 3.5% of the sample.

Study-wide findings and limitations: In an earlier analysis of around 600 of the donors, most TCR beta V segments were observed in productive rearrangements about 87% or about 30% of the time, broadly matching IMGT annotations. Roughly uniform sequencing depth across donors was assumed in presence/absence analyses, although this assumption may not hold. A cluster of highly shared sequence variants was judged likely to represent a technical artifact of the sequencing pipeline. When HLA alleles, especially DR and DQ, strongly co-occurred, TCR associations were difficult to assign to individual alleles. Compared with equally common non-associated chains, HLA-associated TCR beta chains in a later analysis were more clonally expanded and had lower generation probabilities. Because HLA typing was missing for some donors at each locus, association tests included only the typed subset. Across donors, most TCR sequences were observed very rarely, whereas some public TCRs were present in many individuals. In a later analysis, the rate of TCR association differed among HLA loci, with DRB1 alleles having the most associated TCRs and HLA-C alleles having the fewest. Correlated functional status among segregating V segments might reflect linkage disequilibrium, but an unknown experimental factor could not be ruled out. A further reported finding was that TCR beta sequences accurately predicted the HLA-A and HLA-B alleles for most subjects in the first cohort. In vitro tests confirmed that a few of the cytomegalovirus-associated TCR beta chains recognize cytomegalovirus antigens. The authors suggested that the approach could potentially be extended to other disease states and immunological phenotypes. Most CMV-associated TCR beta chains appeared to be HLA-restricted in a later analysis, and the HLA associations seemed to be driven largely by CMV exposure. The cohort was sequenced for TCR beta chains only, and without alpha or paired-chain data the features that could be detected were limited. V-gene and J-gene trimming of TCR beta chains was associated with a missense DCLRE1C variant in a later genetic analysis, and the association was replicated in an independent cohort. Specific HLA alleles were associated with about 17,000 TCR beta sequences at a false discovery rate of 0.05 in a later analysis. The only immune exposure information available for the cohort was CMV serostatus. Because the 87-base-pair reads could not distinguish some IMGT-functional V segments, including TRBV6-2 and TRBV6-3, those segments were excluded. Compared with the roughly 700-donor mean, donors in an Asian-associated ancestry cluster had fewer N-insertions in productive TCRs, according to a later genetic analysis. The study gave a list of around 170 TCR beta chains associated with cytomegalovirus. The earlier analysis of nearly 600 of the donors excluded 15 to 20 rarely observed V segments, including chromosome 9 orphons, because counts were too low. The classifier was reported to diagnose cytomegalovirus status with high specificity and sensitivity in both the original and validation cohorts. Several of the top co-occurrence clusters appeared to be linked to parvovirus B19, influenza, CMV and Epstein-Barr virus, according to a later analysis.

This clone was seen a few times. The clone's antigen remains unknown. The input lacks base qualities; no much larger clone sits a single base away. The TCR sequence derives from a man over 45 in good health and CMV-seronegative. Sequenced: PBMCs. This chain joins TRBV7-9 to TRBJ2-3, and 7 bases in between align with TRBD1. CDR3 reads: CASSLARGSTDTQYF. The nucleotide sequence reads TGTGCCAGCAGCTTAGCCAGGGGGAGCACAGATACGCAGTATTTT.